The 19 T cell receptor beta chains below all came from one sample that was sequenced in a study of T cell responses to AZD1222 COVID-19 vaccine. Clones were sequenced by immunoSEQ multiplex PCR, and TCRdb holds only the in-frame ones, with some missing. The data show 150,000 to 200,000 clones, around 90% seen once. Specimen: peripheral blood, collected 28 days after the second AZD1222 dose. Receptors were obtained from an adult who received the AZD1222 COVID-19 vaccine.

This sequence joins TRBV19 and TRBJ2-1; the match to TRBD2 covers 13 bases. V was pared by 6 bases and J by 7 bases, with 6 bases of the junction left unmatched. Per the germline V gene, CDR1 is LNHDA and CDR2 is SQIVND (reference sequence). The CDR3 contains 15 residues. CDR3 amino acids: CASRLLAGGYNEQFF. The CDR3 DNA reads as TGTGCCAGTAGATTACTAGCGGGGGGGTATAATGAGCAGTTCTTC.

The rearrangement links TRBV10-3 to TRBJ1-5; D is possibly TRBD1 (5 bases). This CDR3 contains 15 residues. Germline CDR1 ENHRY, CDR2 SYGVKD. Trimming cost V 2 bases and J 5 bases, with 13 bases left between them. The CDR3 sequence: CAISEAMQGDQPQHF. CDR3 nucleotides: TGTGCCATCAGTGAGGCAATGCAGGGTGATCAGCCCCAGCATTTT.

This clone appeared a single time. The V call is TRBV3-1 (or the pseudogene TRBV3-2), the J call TRBJ2-1; TRBD2 agrees at 10 bases. V shed 1 base, J shed 15 bases, and the junction held 9 bases outside the gene matches. The V gene's germline CDR1 is LGHDT and CDR2 YNNKEL (reference sequence). The CDR3 loop spans 14 amino acids. CDR3 nucleotides: TGTGCCAGCAGCCAAGGGACTAGCGGAGGGATTTCGTTCTTC. It encodes CASSQGTSGGISFF.

The chain carries TRBV30 and TRBJ2-7; possible D gene TRBD1, 6 bases. Germline V gene lookup returns CDR1 GTSNPN and CDR2 SVGIG (reference sequence). The CDR3 has 14 amino acids. Trimming removed 5 bases from V and 2 bases from J, with 16 bases in between. The CDR3 DNA sequence: TGTGCCTGGGTTTCGCCGGACAGTCCCTACGAGCAGTACTTC. Translation gives CAWVSPDSPYEQYF.

The chain carries TRBV6-2 or TRBV6-3 and TRBJ1-2, with D hard to call. Trimming shortened V by 2 bases and J by 5 bases, and 6 bases separated the two germline ends. Per the germline V gene, CDR1 is MNHEY and CDR2 is SVGEGT. This CDR3 region has 12 residues. The CDR3 is CASSYTKYGYTF. Here the CDR3 DNA reads TGTGCCAGCAGTTACACCAAATATGGCTACACCTTC.

The CDR3 protein is CASRPGGYEQYF. In nucleotides, the CDR3 is TGTGCCAGCAGACCAGGGGGCTACGAGCAGTACTTC. The rearrangement joins TRBV28 to TRBJ2-7, with 7 bases identical to TRBD1. V lost 6 bases to trimming and J lost 3 bases; unmatched junction nucleotides: 2. This CDR3 is 12 amino acids long. From germline, CDR1 is MDHEN and CDR2 SYDVKM.

V is TRBV7-8 and J is TRBJ2-1, with 13 positions matching TRBD2. CDR3 length: 15 residues. Per germline, CDR1 SGHVS and CDR2 FQNEAQ. After removal of 3 bases from V and 7 bases from J, the junction contained 3 bases not matched to a gene. The CDR3 nucleotides read TGTGCCAGCAGCTTTATGGGACTAGCGGGAAATGAGCAGTTCTTC. Protein sequence: CASSFMGLAGNEQFF.

The CDR3 region has the DNA TGTGCCATCAGTGAGAGACAGGAAGGATCTGGAAACACCATATATTTT. Protein sequence: CAISERQEGSGNTIYF. The V call is TRBV10-3, the J call TRBJ1-3; D perhaps matches TRBD1 (6 bases). There are 16 residues in the CDR3. In germline, CDR1 is ENHRY, CDR2 SYGVKD. Trimming removed 2 bases from V and 1 base from J, with 12 bases in between.

This chain joins TRBV20-1 and TRBJ1-2; D ambiguous. V lost 3 bases, J lost 5 bases, and 7 bases lay in between. The CDR3 is 11 amino acids. Germline values: CDR1 DFQATT, CDR2 SNEGSKA (reference sequence). The CDR3 sequence is CSASALYGYTF. CDR3 DNA: TGCAGTGCTAGTGCTCTTTATGGCTACACCTTC.

V is TRBV18 and J is TRBJ1-5, with D unresolved. Germline-derived CDR1 and CDR2 are KGHSH and LQKENI. Deletions cut 2 bases from V and 0 bases from J, with 17 bases between. The CDR3 spans 18 residues. CDR3 amino acids: CASSPGPHVVNSNQPQHF. CDR3 nucleotide sequence: TGTGCCAGCTCACCAGGGCCGCATGTCGTAAATAGCAATCAGCCCCAGCATTTT. Together with reference TRBV18 and TRBJ1-5, the CDR3 gives the full variable domain: NAGVMQNPRHLVRRRGQEARLRCSPMKGHSHVYWYRQLPEEGLKFMVYLQKENIIDESGMPKERFSAEFPKEGPSILRIQQVVRGDSAAYFCASSPGPHVVNSNQPQHFGDGTRLSIL.

Of note for this clone: The sample contains more than one DNA sequence encoding this CDR3. This sequence joins TRBV7-9 and TRBJ1-2, with D possibly TRBD1 on 5 matching bases. The ends were cut back, 1 base at V and 7 bases at J, with 10 bases in the middle. Per the germline V gene, CDR1 is SEHNR and CDR2 is FQNEAQ (reference sequence). The CDR3 is made up of 13 amino acids. The CDR3 here is CASSLGQGSGYTF. Here the CDR3 DNA reads TGTGCCAGCAGCTTAGGCCAGGGAAGTGGCTACACCTTC.

The table lists this clone with a few counts. The chain couples TRBV4-1 to TRBJ1-4; 11 bases map to TRBD1. V dropped 7 bases and J dropped 6; count of bases not matched to a gene: 4. The CDR3 is 14 residues long. Per germline, CDR1 MGHRA and CDR2 YSYEKL. CDR3 coding DNA: TGCGCCAGCAAGGACAGGGGGCTTGATGAAAAACTGTTTTTT. Its translation: CASKDRGLDEKLFF.

The rearrangement uses TRBV5-6 and TRBJ1-2; TRBD1 might be the D (5 bases). The CDR3 consists of 15 residues. Trimming stripped 4 bases from V and 8 bases from J, with 21 bases between. CDR1 is SGHDT, CDR2 YYEEEE, per germline. The CDR3 sequence: CASSRDFSSTYGYTF. Written as DNA, the CDR3 is TGTGCCAGCAGCAGGGACTTCTCTTCTACCTACGGCTACACCTTC. Variable domain in full (rest from reference TRBV5-6 and TRBJ1-2): DAGVTQSPTHLIKTRGQQVTLRCSPKSGHDTVSWYQQALGQGPQFIFQYYEEEERQRGNFPDRFSGHQFPNYSSELNVNALLLGDSALYLCASSRDFSSTYGYTFGSGTRLTVV.

The chain joins TRBV6-5 to TRBJ2-7; 9 nucleotides match TRBD1. V lost 6 bases to trimming and J lost 6 bases; unmatched junction nucleotides: 6. The CDR3 has 13 amino acids. Per the germline V gene, CDR1 is MNHEY and CDR2 is SVGAGI. CDR3 DNA: TGTGCCAGCAGCTGGGACAGGGCAAGCGAGCAGTACTTC. It yields the protein CASSWDRASEQYF.

V gene TRBV7-2 combines with J gene TRBJ1-6; unclear D gene. Germline V lookup: CDR1 SGHTA, CDR2 FQGNSA. CDR3 length equals 17 residues. V dropped 4 bases and J dropped 0 bases, with 13 bases sitting between them. For the CDR3, the DNA is TGTGCCAGCAGCTCCAGCCCAGCCTACTCCTATAATTCACCCCTCCACTTT. Its translation: CASSSSPAYSYNSPLHF.

This clone was observed once. The chain links TRBV19 to TRBJ1-5, with D uncertain. This CDR3 is 15 amino acids long. Germline loops: CDR1 LNHDA, CDR2 SQIVND (reference sequence). The ends were cut back, 0 bases at V and 3 bases at J, with 9 bases in the middle. The CDR3 loop reads CASSIDPGFNQPQHF. CDR3 DNA: TGTGCCAGTAGTATAGACCCGGGATTCAATCAGCCCCAGCATTTT.

This clone came up once. This chain connects TRBV11-2 to TRBJ2-4, with D possibly matching TRBD2 (6 bases). The germline gives CDR1 SGHAT, CDR2 FQNNGV. Trimming removed 0 bases from V and 0 bases from J, with 15 bases in between. This CDR3 is built from 18 residues. The CDR3 nucleotides are TGTGCCAGCAGCTTAGATACCGGTTCCGGGGGAGCCAAAAACATTCAGTACTTC. Translation gives CASSLDTGSGGAKNIQYF. Full variable domain (outside the CDR3, taken from reference TRBV11-2 and TRBJ2-4): EAGVAQSPRYKIIEKRQSVAFWCNPISGHATLYWYQQILGQGPKLLIQFQNNGVVDDSQLPKDRFSAERLKGVDSTLKIQPAKLEDSAVYLCASSLDTGSGGAKNIQYFGAGTRLSVL.

The chain is built from TRBV7-3 and TRBJ2-2; 9 nucleotides align to TRBD2. There are 15 residues in the CDR3. V shed 1 base and J 5 bases; nucleotides not matched to a gene: 2. Germline V lookup: CDR1 SGHTA, CDR2 FQGTGA. CDR3 loop: CASSLRAGGTGELFF. The DNA of the CDR3 is TGTGCCAGCAGCTTAAGAGCGGGAGGAACCGGGGAGCTGTTTTTT.

The chain carries TRBV28 and TRBJ1-5; 7 bases agree with TRBD1. The CDR3 extends over 14 amino acids. From germline, CDR1 is MDHEN and CDR2 SYDVKM. J lost 7 bases, V lost 6 bases, and 9 bases had no gene match. CDR3 sequence: CASSQDRARQPQHF. In nucleotides, the CDR3 is TGTGCCAGCAGCCAAGACAGGGCTCGCCAGCCCCAGCATTTT. The full variable domain, its missing parts supplied by reference TRBV28 and TRBJ1-5, is DVKVTQSSRYLVKRTGEKVFLECVQDMDHENMFWYRQDPGLGLRLIYFSYDVKMKEKGDIPEGYSVSREKKERFSLILESASTNQTSMYLCASSQDRARQPQHFGDGTRLSIL.